A selection of T cell receptor beta chains follows, all from one sample in a study of blood T cell repertoires in COVID-19. Here immunoSEQ multiplex PCR was the method, and the copy in TCRdb shows in-frame clones only, minus some. The table records under 200,000 clones, about 82% of them present only once. Sequenced sample: peripheral blood. These receptors were taken from a man in his 60s with COVID-19, enrolled during active disease. The CDR3 runs from the conserved cysteine through the conserved F or W. The D gene is left open where the match is weak. Not every row has a clone size; where given, it reads once, few, many or a size class.

>.|15|.|TRBJ2-1|TRBV7-8
CASSLAGHVVNEQFF
TGTGCCAGCAGCTTAGCGGGACACGTTGTTAATGAGCAGTTCTTC
>.|13|.|TRBJ1-1|TRBV27
CASSLLPNTEAFF
TGTGCCAGCAGTTTACTTCCGAACACTGAAGCTTTCTTT
>.|15|.|TRBJ1-5|TRBV6-5
CASSLSGVGNQPQHF
TGTGCCAGCAGCCTCTCAGGGGTGGGCAATCAGCCCCAGCATTTT
>once|13|TRBD1|TRBJ2-7|TRBV27
CASRWTGTHEQYF
TGTGCCAGCCGCTGGACAGGGACCCACGAGCAGTACTTC
>.|13|.|TRBJ1-6|TRBV3-1/TRBV3-2
CASSQDPGVPLHF
TGTGCCAGCAGCCAAGATCCCGGGGTACCCCTCCACTTT
>.|15|TRBD1|TRBJ2-5|TRBV2
CASSRDRGDQETQYF
TGTGCCAGCAGTCGGGACAGGGGGGACCAAGAGACCCAGTACTTC
>.|16|TRBD2|TRBJ2-1|TRBV7-3
CASSPRTSGSFDEQFF
TGTGCCAGCAGCCCGCGGACTAGCGGGAGTTTTGATGAGCAGTTCTTC
>.|14|.|TRBJ1-3|TRBV7-9
CASSFTSSGNTIYF
TGTGCCAGCAGCTTCACATCCTCTGGAAACACCATATATTTT
>.|11|.|TRBJ1-1|TRBV6-6
CASSREGEAFF
TGTGCCAGCAGTCGAGAGGGTGAAGCTTTCTTT
>.|12|.|TRBJ1-1|TRBV6-5
CASSPGRTEAFF
TGTGCCAGCAGCCCAGGGAGGACTGAAGCTTTCTTT
>.|15|TRBD1|TRBJ2-3|TRBV5-1
CASSLDRGYTDTQYF
TGCGCCAGCAGCTTGGACAGGGGTTATACAGATACGCAGTATTTT
>.|13|.|TRBJ2-2|TRBV6-5
CASVDTNTGELFF
TGTGCCAGCGTAGACACGAACACCGGGGAGCTGTTTTTT
>.|15|TRBD1|TRBJ1-2|TRBV6-5
CASSYRRDRGGGYTF
TGTGCCAGCAGTTACAGGCGCGACAGGGGGGGCGGCTACACCTTC
>.|14|TRBD1|TRBJ2-7|TRBV2
CASSRDRPSYEQYF
TGTGCCAGCAGTCGGGACAGGCCCTCCTACGAGCAGTACTTC
>.|13|.|TRBJ1-1|TRBV3-1/TRBV3-2
CASSQVSARGAFF
TGTGCCAGCAGCCAAGTTAGCGCCAGGGGAGCTTTCTTT
>.|12|.|TRBJ1-5|TRBV6-6
CASQHLNQPQHF
TGTGCCAGCCAACATTTGAATCAGCCCCAGCATTTT
>few|17|TRBD2|TRBJ2-2|TRBV5-4
CASSSFGRGMNTGELFF
TGTGCCAGCAGTTCTTTCGGGAGGGGAATGAACACCGGGGAGCTGTTTTTT
>.|14|TRBD1|TRBJ1-1|TRBV2
CASSGTGGNTEAFF
TGTGCCAGCAGTGGGACAGGGGGGAACACTGAAGCTTTCTTT
>.|12|TRBD1|TRBJ1-2|TRBV2
CASRDYRGGYTF
TGTGCCAGCAGGGACTACAGGGGCGGCTACACCTTC
>.|15|TRBD2|TRBJ2-3|TRBV10-1
CASSGPGLAAYTQYF
TGCGCCAGCAGCGGACCGGGACTAGCGGCGTATACGCAGTATTTT
>.|13|.|TRBJ1-1|TRBV12-3/TRBV12-4
CASSLQGRAEAFF
TGTGCCAGCAGTTTGCAGGGCCGAGCTGAAGCTTTCTTT
>.|14|TRBD1|TRBJ1-4|TRBV6-1
CASSDRGRWEKLFF
TGTGCCAGCAGTGACAGGGGGCGCTGGGAAAAACTGTTTTTT
>once|15|.|TRBJ2-2|TRBV4-2
CASSQVADNTGELFF
TGTGCCAGCAGCCAAGTGGCCGATAACACCGGGGAGCTGTTTTTT
>.|13|TRBD1|TRBJ2-1|TRBV14
CASSRDRVNEQFF
TGTGCCAGCAGCCGGGACAGGGTAAATGAGCAGTTCTTC
>.|16|.|TRBJ2-2|TRBV9
CASSVESFGGTGELFF
TGTGCCAGCAGCGTAGAGTCGTTCGGGGGTACCGGGGAGCTGTTTTTT
>.|13|.|TRBJ2-7|TRBV30
CAWIRHGAYEQYF
TGTGCCTGGATCCGACACGGGGCCTACGAGCAGTACTTC
>.|13|.|TRBJ1-2|TRBV5-1
CASSLVAGHGYTF
TGCGCCAGCAGCTTGGTTGCGGGGCACGGCTACACCTTC
>.|13|.|TRBJ1-2|TRBV27
CASSIQGSYGYTF
TGTGCCAGCAGTATCCAGGGTAGCTATGGCTACACCTTC
>.|10|.|TRBJ2-7|TRBV20-1
CSVNRHAMYF
TGCAGTGTTAACCGACACGCGATGTACTTC
>.|14|.|TRBJ1-1|TRBV9
CASSVVGQNTEAFF
TGTGCCAGCAGCGTAGTAGGACAGAACACTGAAGCTTTCTTT
>once|14|.|TRBJ1-5|TRBV6-6
CASSYVGRAQPQHF
TGTGCCAGCAGTTACGTTGGCAGGGCTCAGCCCCAGCATTTT
>.|13|.|TRBJ2-5|TRBV7-6
CASSLGTAETQYF
TGTGCCAGCAGCTTAGGGACAGCAGAGACCCAGTACTTC
>.|17|TRBD1|TRBJ1-3|TRBV7-9
CASSLPPDRASRNTIYF
TGTGCCAGCAGCTTACCCCCTGACAGGGCCTCGAGAAACACCATATATTTT